A single count supports the clone carrying this TCR beta chain. Its target is not known. This sample stems from a study of cytomegalovirus exposure and HLA in healthy donors. Across the whole study: Tens of millions of unique TCRs, all from HLA-typed donors, were included in an early release of the data. In terms of ancestry, the Caucasian-associated cluster contained around 79% of the roughly 400 genotyped donors.

The primer mix had 60 Vbeta and 13 Jbeta primers. Libraries were prepared by immunoSEQ multiplex PCR; TCRdb keeps only in-frame clonotypes and omits some of them. The data contain 55,000 to 70,000 clones, around two thirds of them singletons. The V gene's germline CDR1 is ENHRY and CDR2 SYGVKD. The CDR3 contains 13 residues. V was cut by 11 bases and J by 3 bases, with 14 bases left in between. Study-level points and caveats: Prior analysis indicated that the majority of TCR beta V segments exhibited productivity approximately 87% or approximately 30% of the time. High specificity and sensitivity for cytomegalovirus status were reported for the classifier.

The sequenced material came from PBMCs. The genes are TRBV10-3 and TRBJ2-4; tentatively, D is TRBD1 (5 bases). This TCR came from a woman aged 55-70 years in good health and CMV-seropositive. The CDR3: CASKGPDKNIQYF. The CDR3 DNA follows: TGTGCCTCCAAGGGGCCTGACAAAAACATTCAGTACTTC.